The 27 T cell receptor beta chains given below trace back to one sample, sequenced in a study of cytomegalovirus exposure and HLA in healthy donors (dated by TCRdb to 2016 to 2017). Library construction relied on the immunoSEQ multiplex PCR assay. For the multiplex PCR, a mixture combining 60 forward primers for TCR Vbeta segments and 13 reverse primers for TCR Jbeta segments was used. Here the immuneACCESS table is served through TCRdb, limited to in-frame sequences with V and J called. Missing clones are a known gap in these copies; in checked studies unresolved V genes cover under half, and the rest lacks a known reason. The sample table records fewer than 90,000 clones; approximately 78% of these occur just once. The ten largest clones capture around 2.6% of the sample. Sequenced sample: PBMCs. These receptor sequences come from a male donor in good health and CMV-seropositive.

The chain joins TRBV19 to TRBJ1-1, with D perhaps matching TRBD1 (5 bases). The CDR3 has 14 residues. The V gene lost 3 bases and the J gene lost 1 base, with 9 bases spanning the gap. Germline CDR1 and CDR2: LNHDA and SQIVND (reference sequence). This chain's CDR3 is CASSIQGGNTEAFF. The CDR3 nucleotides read TGTGCCAGTAGTATTCAGGGCGGGAACACTGAAGCTTTCTTT.

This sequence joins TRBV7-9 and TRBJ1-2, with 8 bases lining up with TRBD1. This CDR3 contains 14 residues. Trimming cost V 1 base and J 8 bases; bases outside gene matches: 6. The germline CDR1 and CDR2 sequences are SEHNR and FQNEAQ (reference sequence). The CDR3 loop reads CASSLEGQGAGYTF. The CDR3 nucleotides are TGTGCCAGCAGCTTAGAGGGGCAGGGGGCCGGCTACACCTTC.

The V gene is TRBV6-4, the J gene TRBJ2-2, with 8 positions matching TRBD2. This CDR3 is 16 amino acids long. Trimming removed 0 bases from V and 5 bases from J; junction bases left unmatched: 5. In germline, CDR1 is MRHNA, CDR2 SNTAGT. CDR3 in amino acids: CASSDSPAGVTGELFF. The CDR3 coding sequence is TGTGCCAGCAGTGACTCCCCAGCGGGAGTGACCGGGGAGCTGTTTTTT.

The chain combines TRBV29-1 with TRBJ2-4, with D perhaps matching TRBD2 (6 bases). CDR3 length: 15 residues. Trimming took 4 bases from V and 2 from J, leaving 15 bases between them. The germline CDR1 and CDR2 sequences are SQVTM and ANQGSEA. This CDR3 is CSVVRGGGSKNIQYF. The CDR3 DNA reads TGCAGCGTTGTTAGGGGAGGAGGGTCCAAAAACATTCAGTACTTC. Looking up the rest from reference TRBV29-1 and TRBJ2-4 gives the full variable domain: SAVISQKPSRDICQRGTSLTIQCQVDSQVTMMFWYRQQPGQSLTLIATANQGSEATYESGFVIDKFPISRPNLTFSTLTVSNMSPEDSSIYLCSVVRGGGSKNIQYFGAGTRLSVL.

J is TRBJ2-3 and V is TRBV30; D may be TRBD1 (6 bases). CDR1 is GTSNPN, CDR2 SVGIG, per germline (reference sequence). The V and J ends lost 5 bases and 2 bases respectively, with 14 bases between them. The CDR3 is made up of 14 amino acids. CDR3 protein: CAWFYGTTTDTQYF. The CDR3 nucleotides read TGTGCCTGGTTTTACGGGACAACCACAGATACGCAGTATTTT.

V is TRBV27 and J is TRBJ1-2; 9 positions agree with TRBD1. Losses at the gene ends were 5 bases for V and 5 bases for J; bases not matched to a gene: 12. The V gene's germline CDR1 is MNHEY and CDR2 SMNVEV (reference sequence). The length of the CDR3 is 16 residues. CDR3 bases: TGTGCCAGCAGTCCGACTCCTTGGGACAGGGTTTATGGCTACACCTTC. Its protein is CASSPTPWDRVYGYTF.

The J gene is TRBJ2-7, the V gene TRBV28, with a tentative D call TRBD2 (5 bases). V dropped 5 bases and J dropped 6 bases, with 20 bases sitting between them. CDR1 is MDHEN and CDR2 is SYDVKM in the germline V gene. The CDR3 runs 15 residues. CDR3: CASSRGLREFVEQYF. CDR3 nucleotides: TGTGCCAGCAGTCGGGGATTGAGGGAGTTTGTCGAGCAGTACTTC.

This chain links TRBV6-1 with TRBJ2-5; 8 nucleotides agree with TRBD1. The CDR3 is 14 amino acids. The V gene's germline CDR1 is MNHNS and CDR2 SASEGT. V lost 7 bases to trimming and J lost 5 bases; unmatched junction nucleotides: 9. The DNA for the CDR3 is TGTGCCAGCACCAAGGGACAGGCTTGGGAGACCCAGTACTTC. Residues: CASTKGQAWETQYF.

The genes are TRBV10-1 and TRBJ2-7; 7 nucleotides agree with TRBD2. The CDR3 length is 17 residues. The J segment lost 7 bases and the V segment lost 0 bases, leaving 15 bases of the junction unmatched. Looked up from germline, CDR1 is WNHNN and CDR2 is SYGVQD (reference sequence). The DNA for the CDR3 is TGCGCCAGCAGTGAGTCTGGCGGTCCGACGTGGGGGGGTGAGCAGTACTTC. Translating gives CASSESGGPTWGGEQYF.

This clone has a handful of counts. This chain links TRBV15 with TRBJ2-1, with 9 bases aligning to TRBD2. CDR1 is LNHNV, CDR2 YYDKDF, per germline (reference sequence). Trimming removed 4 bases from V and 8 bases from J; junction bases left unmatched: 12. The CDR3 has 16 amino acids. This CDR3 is CATSKRSGRDAHEQFF. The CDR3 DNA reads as TGTGCCACCAGCAAACGTAGCGGGAGAGATGCCCATGAGCAGTTCTTC.

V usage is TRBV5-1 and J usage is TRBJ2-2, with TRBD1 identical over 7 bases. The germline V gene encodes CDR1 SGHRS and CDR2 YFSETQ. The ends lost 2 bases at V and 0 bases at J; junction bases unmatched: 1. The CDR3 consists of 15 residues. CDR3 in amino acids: CASSFQGANTGELFF. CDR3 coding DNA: TGCGCCAGCAGCTTTCAGGGGGCGAACACCGGGGAGCTGTTTTTT. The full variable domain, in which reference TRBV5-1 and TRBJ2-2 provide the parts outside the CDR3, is KAGVTQTPRYLIKTRGQQVTLSCSPISGHRSVSWYQQTPGQGLQFLFEYFSETQRNKGNFPGRFSGRQFSNSRSEMNVSTLELGDSALYLCASSFQGANTGELFFGEGSRLTVL.

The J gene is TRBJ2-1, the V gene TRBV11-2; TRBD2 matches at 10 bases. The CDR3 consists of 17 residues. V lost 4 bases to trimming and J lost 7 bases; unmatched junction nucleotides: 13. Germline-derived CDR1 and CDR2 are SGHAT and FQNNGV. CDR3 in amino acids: CASSSLVRLAGVNEQFF. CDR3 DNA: TGTGCCAGCAGCTCACTTGTTAGGCTAGCGGGAGTTAATGAGCAGTTCTTC.

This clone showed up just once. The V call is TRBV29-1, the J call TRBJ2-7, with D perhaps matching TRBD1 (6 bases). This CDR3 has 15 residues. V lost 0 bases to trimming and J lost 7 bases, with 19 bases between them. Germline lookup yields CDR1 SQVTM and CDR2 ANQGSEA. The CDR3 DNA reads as TGCAGCGTTGAAGATGGGTTGGGGACCACAGGGGAGCAGTACTTC. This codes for CSVEDGLGTTGEQYF.

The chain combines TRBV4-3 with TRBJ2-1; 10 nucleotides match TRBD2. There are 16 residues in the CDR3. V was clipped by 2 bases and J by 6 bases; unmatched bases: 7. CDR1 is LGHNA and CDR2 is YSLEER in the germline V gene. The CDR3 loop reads CASSQKLAGNVNEQFF. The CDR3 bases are TGCGCCAGCAGCCAAAAACTAGCGGGAAACGTCAATGAGCAGTTCTTC.

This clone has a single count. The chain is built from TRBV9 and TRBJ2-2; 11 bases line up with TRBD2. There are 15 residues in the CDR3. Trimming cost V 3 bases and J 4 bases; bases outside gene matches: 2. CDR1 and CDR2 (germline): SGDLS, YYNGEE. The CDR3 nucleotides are TGTGCCAGCAGCGCCCTAGCGGGAGGCACCGGGGAGCTGTTTTTT. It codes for CASSALAGGTGELFF.

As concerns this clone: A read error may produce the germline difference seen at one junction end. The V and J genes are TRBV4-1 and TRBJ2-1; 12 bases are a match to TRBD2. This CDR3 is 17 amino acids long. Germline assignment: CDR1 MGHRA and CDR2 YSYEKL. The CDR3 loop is CVSSHSLASGRDNEQFF. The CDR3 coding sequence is TGCGTCAGCAGCCATTCCTTGGCTAGCGGGAGGGACAATGAGCAGTTCTTC.

The CDR3 loop reads CACRTGVKNIQYF. In DNA form, the CDR3 reads TGTGCCTGTCGTACAGGGGTCAAAAACATTCAGTACTTC. The V gene is TRBV30, the J gene TRBJ2-4, with 7 bases aligning to TRBD1. V was pared by 6 bases and J by 3 bases, with 5 bases of the junction left unmatched. Looked up from germline, CDR1 is GTSNPN and CDR2 is SVGIG (reference sequence). This CDR3 contains 13 residues.

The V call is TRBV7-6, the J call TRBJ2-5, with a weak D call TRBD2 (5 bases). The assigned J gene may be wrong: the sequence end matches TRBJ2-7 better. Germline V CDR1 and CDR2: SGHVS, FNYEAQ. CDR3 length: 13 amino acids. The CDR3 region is CASSLSRGSEQYF. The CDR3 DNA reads TGTGCCAGCAGCTTATCTCGAGGGTCCGAGCAGTACTTC.

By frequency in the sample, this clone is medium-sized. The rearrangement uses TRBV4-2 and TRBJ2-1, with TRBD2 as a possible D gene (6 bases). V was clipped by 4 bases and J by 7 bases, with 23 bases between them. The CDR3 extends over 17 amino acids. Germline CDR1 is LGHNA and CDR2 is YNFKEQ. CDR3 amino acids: CASSRQMGGESGNEQFF. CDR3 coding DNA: TGTGCCAGCAGCCGACAGATGGGGGGAGAATCCGGGAATGAGCAGTTCTTC.

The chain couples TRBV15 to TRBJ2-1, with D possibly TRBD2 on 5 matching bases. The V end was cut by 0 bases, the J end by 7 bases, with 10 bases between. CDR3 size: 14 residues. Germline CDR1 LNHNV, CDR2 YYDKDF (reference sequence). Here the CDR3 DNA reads TGTGCCACCAGCAGAGACCCACTAGGGAATGAGCAGTTCTTC. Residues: CATSRDPLGNEQFF.

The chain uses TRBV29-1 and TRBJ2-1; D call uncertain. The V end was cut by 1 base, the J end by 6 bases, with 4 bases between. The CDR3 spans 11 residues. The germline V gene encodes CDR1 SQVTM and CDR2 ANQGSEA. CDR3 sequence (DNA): TGCAGCGTTGAAGCCGGCAATGAGCAGTTCTTC. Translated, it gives CSVEAGNEQFF.

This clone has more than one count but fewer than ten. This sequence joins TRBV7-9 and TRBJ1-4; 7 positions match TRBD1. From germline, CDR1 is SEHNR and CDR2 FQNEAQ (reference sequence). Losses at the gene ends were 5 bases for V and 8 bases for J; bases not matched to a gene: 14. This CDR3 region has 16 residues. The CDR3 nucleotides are TGTGCCAGCAGCCCTGGACAGGACGGGGCCTGGGAAAAACTGTTTTTT. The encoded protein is CASSPGQDGAWEKLFF. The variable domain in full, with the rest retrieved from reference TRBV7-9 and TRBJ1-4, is DTGVSQNPRHKITKRGQNVTFRCDPISEHNRLYWYRQTLGQGPEFLTYFQNEAQLEKSRLLSDRFSAERPKGSFSTLEIQRTEQGDSAMYLCASSPGQDGAWEKLFFGSGTQLSVL.

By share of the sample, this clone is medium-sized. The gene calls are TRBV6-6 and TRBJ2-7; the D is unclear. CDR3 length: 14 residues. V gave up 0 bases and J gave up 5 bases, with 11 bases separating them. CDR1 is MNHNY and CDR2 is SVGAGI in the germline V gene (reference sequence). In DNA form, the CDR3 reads TGTGCCAGCAGTTACTCCCCATGGAGCCACGAGCAGTACTTC. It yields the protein CASSYSPWSHEQYF.

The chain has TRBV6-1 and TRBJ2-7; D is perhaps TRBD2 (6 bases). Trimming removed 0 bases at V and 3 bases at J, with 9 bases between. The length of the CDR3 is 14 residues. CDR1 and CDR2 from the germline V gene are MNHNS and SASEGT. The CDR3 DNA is TGTGCCAGCAGTGAAGCCGGGAGTTTCTACGAGCAGTACTTC. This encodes CASSEAGSFYEQYF.

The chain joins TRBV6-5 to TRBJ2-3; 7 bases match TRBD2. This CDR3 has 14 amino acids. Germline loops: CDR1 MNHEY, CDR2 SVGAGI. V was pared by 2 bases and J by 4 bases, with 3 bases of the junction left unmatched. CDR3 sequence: CASSYGGRADTQYF. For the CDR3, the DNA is TGTGCCAGCAGTTACGGCGGGAGAGCAGATACGCAGTATTTT.

The CDR3 DNA reads as TGCGCCAGCAGCCAAGTTAAAGGGGGACAGGGGAATTCACCCCTCCACTTT. Amino acids: CASSQVKGGQGNSPLHF. The gene calls are TRBV4-3 and TRBJ1-6; TRBD1 aligns across 10 bases. The length of the CDR3 is 17 residues. Looked up from germline, CDR1 is LGHNA and CDR2 is YSLEER. The J segment lost 7 bases and the V segment lost 1 base, leaving 7 bases of the junction unmatched.

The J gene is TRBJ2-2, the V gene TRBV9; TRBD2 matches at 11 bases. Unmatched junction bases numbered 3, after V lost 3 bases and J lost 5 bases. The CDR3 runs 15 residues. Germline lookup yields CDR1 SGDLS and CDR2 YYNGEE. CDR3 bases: TGTGCCAGCAGCGAGGGACTAGCGGCTACCGGGGAGCTGTTTTTT. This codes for CASSEGLAATGELFF.